The T cell receptor beta chain described here comes from a study of T-cell reconstitution after alpha-beta-depleted transplantation in children. General study results and limits: The main origin of T-cell counts and diversity one year after transplant was newly produced T cells. Reports say that about two months after transplant, the alpha-beta T cells came out of several hundred graft clones that had expanded. Surviving recipient T cells and thymic progenitors produced the high day-60 TCRbeta diversity seen in some patients.

Library preparation (for TCRbeta) was performed with unique molecular identifiers. TCRdb ran MiXCR on the PCR reads and lists one entry per CDR3 protein. The sample yields about 17,000 distinct CDR3 sequences, about 5.3% seen once. This clonotype has at least ten counts. What it recognizes is unknown. Germline V gives CDR1 ENHRY, CDR2 SYGVKD. Trimming removed 7 bases from V and 7 bases from J, with 17 bases in between. This CDR3 region has 14 residues. This sequence joins TRBV10-3 and TRBJ2-1, with D possibly matching TRBD1 (5 bases). The sequencing used PBMCs, collected before TCRalphabeta/CD19-depleted stem cell transplant. This TCR came from a boy aged 5 to 17 with acute lymphoblastic leukemia, due to receive a stem cell transplant. The CDR3 protein is CAIKERLDMNEQFF. DNA for the CDR3: TGTGCCATCAAGGAGCGCCTGGACATGAATGAGCAGTTCTTC.